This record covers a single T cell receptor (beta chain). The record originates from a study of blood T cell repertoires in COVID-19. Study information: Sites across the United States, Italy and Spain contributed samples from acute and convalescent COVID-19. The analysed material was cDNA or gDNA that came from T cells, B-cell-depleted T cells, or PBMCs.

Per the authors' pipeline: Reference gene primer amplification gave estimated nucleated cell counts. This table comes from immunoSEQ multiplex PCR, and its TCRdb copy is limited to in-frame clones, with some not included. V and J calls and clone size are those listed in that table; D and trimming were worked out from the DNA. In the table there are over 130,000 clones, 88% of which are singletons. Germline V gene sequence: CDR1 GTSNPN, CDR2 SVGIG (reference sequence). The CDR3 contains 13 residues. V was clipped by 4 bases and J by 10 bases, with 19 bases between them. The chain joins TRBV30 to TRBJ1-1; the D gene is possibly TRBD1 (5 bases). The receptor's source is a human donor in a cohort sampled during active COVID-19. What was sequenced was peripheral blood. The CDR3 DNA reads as TGTGCCTGGAATCTCACCCCGGCAGGGTTAGCTTTCTTT. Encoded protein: CAWNLTPAGLAFF.